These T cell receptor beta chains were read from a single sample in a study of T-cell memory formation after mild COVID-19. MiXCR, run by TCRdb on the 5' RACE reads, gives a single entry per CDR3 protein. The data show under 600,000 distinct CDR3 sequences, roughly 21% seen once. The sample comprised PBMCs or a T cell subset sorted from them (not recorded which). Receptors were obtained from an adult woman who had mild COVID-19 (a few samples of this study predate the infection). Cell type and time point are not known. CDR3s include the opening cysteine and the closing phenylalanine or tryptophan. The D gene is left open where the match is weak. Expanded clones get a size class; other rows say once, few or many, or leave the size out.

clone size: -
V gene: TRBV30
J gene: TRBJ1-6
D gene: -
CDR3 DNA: TGTGCCTGGAGTTTGGGGGATTCACCCCTCCACTTT
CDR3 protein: CAWSLGDSPLHF

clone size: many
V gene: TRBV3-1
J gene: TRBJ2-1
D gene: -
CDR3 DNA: TGTGCCAGCAGCCAAGATGGGGGGTTCTACAATGAGCAGTTCTTC
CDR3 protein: CASSQDGGFYNEQFF

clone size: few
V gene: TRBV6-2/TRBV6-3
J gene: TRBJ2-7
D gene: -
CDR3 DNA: TGTGCCAGCAGTTACGGTCACGGACCCAGCTCCTACGAGCAGTACTTC
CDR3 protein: CASSYGHGPSSYEQYF

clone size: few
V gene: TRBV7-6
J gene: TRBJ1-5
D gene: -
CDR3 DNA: TGTGCCAGCAGCTTAGGGCAGCCAAACAAGCCTGGTCATCAGCCCCAGCATTTT
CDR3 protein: CASSLGQPNKPGHQPQHF

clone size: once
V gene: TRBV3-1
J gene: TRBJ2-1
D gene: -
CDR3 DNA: TGTGCCAGCAGCCAAGATGTCAGGATAGACGGTAATGAGCAGTTCTTC
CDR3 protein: CASSQDVRIDGNEQFF

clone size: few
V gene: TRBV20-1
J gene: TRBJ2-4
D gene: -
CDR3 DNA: TGCAGTGCTAGAGATGAGGCTAGCGTACTCAAAAACATTCAGTACTTC
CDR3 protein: CSARDEASVLKNIQYF

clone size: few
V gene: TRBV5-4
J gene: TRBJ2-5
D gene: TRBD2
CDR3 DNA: TGTGCCAGCAGCTTGTCAGCGGGGTCGAGGGAGACCCAGTACTTC
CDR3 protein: CASSLSAGSRETQYF

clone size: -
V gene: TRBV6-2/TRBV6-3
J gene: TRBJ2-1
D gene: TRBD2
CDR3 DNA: TGTGCCATCCGGGCCTTAAGGACTAGCGGGTACAATGAGCAGTTCTTC
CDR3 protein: CAIRALRTSGYNEQFF

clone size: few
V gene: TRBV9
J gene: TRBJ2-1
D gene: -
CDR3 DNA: TGTGCCAGCAGCGTAGCTGGCAGGGTCAATGAGCAGTTCTTC
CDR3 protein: CASSVAGRVNEQFF

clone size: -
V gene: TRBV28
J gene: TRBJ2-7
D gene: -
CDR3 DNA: TGTGCCAGCATAAAAACCGGACGTTACGAGCAGTACTTC
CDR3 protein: CASIKTGRYEQYF

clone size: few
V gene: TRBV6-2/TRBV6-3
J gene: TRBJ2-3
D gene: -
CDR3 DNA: TGTGCCAGCAGCGCGTCGCCTGGACGGCCGAATACGCAGTATTTT
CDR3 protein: CASSASPGRPNTQYF

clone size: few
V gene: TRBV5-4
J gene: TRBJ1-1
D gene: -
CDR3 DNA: TGTGCCAGCAGTAGTGACATGGCATACACTGAAGCTTTCTTT
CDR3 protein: CASSSDMAYTEAFF

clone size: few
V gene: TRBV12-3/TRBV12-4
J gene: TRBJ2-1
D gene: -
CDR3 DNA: TGTGCCAGCAGGTCGGGGACTCCGCAGTTCTTC
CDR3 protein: CASRSGTPQFF

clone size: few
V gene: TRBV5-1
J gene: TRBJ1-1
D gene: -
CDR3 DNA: TGCGCCAGCAGCCGGGAGGGATCGTGGGGCACTGAAGCTTTCTTT
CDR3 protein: CASSREGSWGTEAFF

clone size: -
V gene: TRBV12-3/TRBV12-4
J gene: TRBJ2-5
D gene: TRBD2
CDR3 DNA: TGTGCCAGCAGTGACCCTCCGGGACTAGCGGGTACAGAGACCCAGTACTTC
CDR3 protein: CASSDPPGLAGTETQYF

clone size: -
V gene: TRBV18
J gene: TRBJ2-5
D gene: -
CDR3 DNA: TGTGCCAGCTCACGTAGCTGGCAAGAGACCCAGTACTTC
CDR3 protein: CASSRSWQETQYF

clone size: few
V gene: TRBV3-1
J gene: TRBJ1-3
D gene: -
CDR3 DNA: TGTGCCAGCAGCCAAGAGAGGGGGAGGAACACCATATATTTT
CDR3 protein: CASSQERGRNTIYF

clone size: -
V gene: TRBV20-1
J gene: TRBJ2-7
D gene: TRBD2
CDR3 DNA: TGCAGTGCTCCACGACTAGCGGGGGGAACCTACGAGCAGTACTTC
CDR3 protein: CSAPRLAGGTYEQYF

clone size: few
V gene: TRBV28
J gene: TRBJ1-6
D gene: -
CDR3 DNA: TGTGCCAGCAGTTTTTCCAGGGGAAATTCACCCCTCCACTTT
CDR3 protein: CASSFSRGNSPLHF

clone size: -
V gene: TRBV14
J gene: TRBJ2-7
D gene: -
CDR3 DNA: TGTGCCAGCAGCCTCCGGAGGGGCGGCCCCCCTACTGGCGAGCAGTACTTC
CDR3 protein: CASSLRRGGPPTGEQYF

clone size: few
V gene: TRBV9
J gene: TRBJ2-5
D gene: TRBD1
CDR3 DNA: TGTGCCAGCAGCCATAGGCCCCAGGACCCGGGACAGTCCCAAGAGACCCAGTACTTC
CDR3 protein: CASSHRPQDPGQSQETQYF

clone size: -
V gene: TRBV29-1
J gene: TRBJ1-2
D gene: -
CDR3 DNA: TGCAGCGCTATCCCTTCCAATGGCTACACCTTC
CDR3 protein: CSAIPSNGYTF

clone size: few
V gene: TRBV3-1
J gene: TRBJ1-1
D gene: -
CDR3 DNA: TGTGCCAGCAGCCGTAGAGGGAGTTCAACTGAAGCTTTCTTT
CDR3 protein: CASSRRGSSTEAFF

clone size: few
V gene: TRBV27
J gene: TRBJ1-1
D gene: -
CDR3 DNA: TGTGCCAGCAGATCCACCGGGACACCTGACACTGAAGCTTTCTTT
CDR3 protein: CASRSTGTPDTEAFF

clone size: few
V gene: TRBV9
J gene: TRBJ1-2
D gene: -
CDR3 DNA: TGTGCCAGCAGCGTAGGCCCGCAATCTAACTATGGCTACACCTTC
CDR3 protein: CASSVGPQSNYGYTF

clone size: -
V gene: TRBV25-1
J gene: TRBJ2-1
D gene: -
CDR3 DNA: TGTGCCAGCAGTGAGCCAGGCGGCAATGAGCAGTTCTTC
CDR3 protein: CASSEPGGNEQFF

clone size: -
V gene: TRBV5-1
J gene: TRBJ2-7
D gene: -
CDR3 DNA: TGCGCCAGCAGTAGGGGATTTTCCTACGAGCAGTACTTC
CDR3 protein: CASSRGFSYEQYF